The next 14 T cell receptor beta chains were all read from a single sample in a study of cytomegalovirus exposure and HLA in healthy donors. Profiled with immunoSEQ multiplex PCR; TCRdb holds only in-frame clones, not every one. The sample consists of some 130,000 clones, roughly 90% of them appearing once. Sequenced input: PBMCs. Receptor source: a woman aged 18-35 years in good health and CMV-seropositive.

V is TRBV27 and J is TRBJ2-7; 8 positions agree with TRBD1. The CDR3 contains 15 residues. Germline loops: CDR1 MNHEY, CDR2 SMNVEV (reference sequence). The V gene end was trimmed by 4 bases and the J gene end by 3 bases; junction bases not matched to a gene: 8. The chain's CDR3 is CASSSGQGRGYEQYF. The CDR3 DNA sequence: TGTGCCAGCAGTTCCGGACAGGGCAGGGGCTACGAGCAGTACTTC.

The rearrangement links TRBV9 to TRBJ1-3, with D possibly being TRBD1 (5 bases). This CDR3 has 18 residues. Germline V CDR1 and CDR2: SGDLS, YYNGEE. V was cut by 0 bases and J by 1 base, with 17 bases left in between. CDR3 DNA sequence: TGTGCCAGCAGCGTAGGATCGGGGGACCTAGGGTCTGGAAACACCATATATTTT. Translating it yields CASSVGSGDLGSGNTIYF.

This chain uses TRBV6-4 with TRBJ2-1, with 8 bases matching TRBD2. Germline V gene data show CDR1 as MRHNA and CDR2 as SNTAGT. The J segment lost 7 bases and the V segment lost 3 bases, leaving 2 bases of the junction unmatched. This CDR3 has 13 residues. The CDR3 loop reads CASSEQRGNEQFF. The DNA for the CDR3 is TGTGCCAGCAGTGAACAGCGGGGGAATGAGCAGTTCTTC.

The chain couples TRBV28 to TRBJ2-1, with 8 bases aligning to TRBD2. Losses at the gene ends were 5 bases for V and 8 bases for J; bases not matched to a gene: 8. The CDR3 extends over 14 amino acids. CDR1 and CDR2 (germline): MDHEN, SYDVKM. The CDR3 bases are TGTGCCAGCAGTCCCGGGGGGGTGGGGGATGAGCAGTTCTTC. Translating gives CASSPGGVGDEQFF.

The chain carries TRBV18 and TRBJ1-4; D gene uncertain. From germline, CDR1 is KGHSH and CDR2 LQKENI. V lost 1 base and J lost 2, with 8 bases in between. This CDR3 contains 15 residues. The CDR3 DNA sequence: TGTGCCAGCTCACCACGGGCAGAGACTAATGAAAAACTGTTTTTT. The encoded protein is CASSPRAETNEKLFF.

This clone was counted a few times. The chain uses TRBV4-1 and TRBJ2-5; D is perhaps TRBD1 (5 bases). CDR3 size: 14 residues. Germline V gene data show CDR1 as MGHRA and CDR2 as YSYEKL. V lost 2 bases and J 5 bases, leaving 12 bases between the germline ends. The CDR3 spells CASSQKSGYETQYF. Written as DNA, the CDR3 is TGCGCCAGCAGCCAAAAATCAGGGTATGAGACCCAGTACTTC.

J is TRBJ2-5 and V is TRBV6-1, with D possibly TRBD1 on 6 matching bases. The CDR3 covers 16 residues. V lost 3 bases to trimming and J lost 3 bases, with 17 bases between them. The germline gives CDR1 MNHNS, CDR2 SASEGT. In nucleotides, the CDR3 is TGTGCCAGCAGTGACGGTGTGGGGGCCCTCAAAGAGACCCAGTACTTC. This encodes CASSDGVGALKETQYF.

The V call is TRBV27, the J call TRBJ1-5; TRBD1 is a possible D gene (6 bases). CDR3 size: 15 residues. Trimming removed 6 bases from V and 3 bases from J, with 15 bases in between. Germline V lookup: CDR1 MNHEY, CDR2 SMNVEV (reference sequence). CDR3 sequence (DNA): TGTGCCAGCAGGACAACAGGGTCCTACAATCAGCCCCAGCATTTT. Amino acid sequence: CASRTTGSYNQPQHF.

The chain joins TRBV6-1 to TRBJ2-7; D is possibly TRBD1 (6 bases). V gave up 4 bases and J gave up 2 bases, with 12 bases separating them. The CDR3 is made up of 14 amino acids. The germline CDR1 and CDR2 sequences are MNHNS and SASEGT. The CDR3: CASSGLQGPYEQYF. The CDR3 DNA follows: TGTGCCAGCAGTGGCCTACAGGGCCCCTACGAGCAGTACTTC.

This chain joins TRBV7-9 and TRBJ2-7; maybe TRBD2 (5 bases). The CDR3 is 13 residues long. CDR1 is SEHNR and CDR2 is FQNEAQ in the germline V gene (reference sequence). V was trimmed by 4 bases and J by 3 bases, leaving 10 bases between them. In nucleotides, the CDR3 is TGTGCCAGCAGCTATGGACTCGTCTACGAGCAGTACTTC. Its translation is CASSYGLVYEQYF.

V usage is TRBV9 and J usage is TRBJ2-1; 9 nucleotides line up with TRBD1. The junction had 6 bases not matched to a gene; V was cut back by 3 bases and J by 5 bases. Looked up from germline, CDR1 is SGDLS and CDR2 is YYNGEE. The CDR3 runs 15 residues. This CDR3 reads CASSDDRGGHNEQFF. The CDR3 DNA reads TGTGCCAGCAGCGACGACAGGGGGGGGCACAATGAGCAGTTCTTC.

This clone was found a few times. The chain links TRBV25-1 to TRBJ2-3; D remains ambiguous. The CDR3 contains 16 residues. In germline, CDR1 is MGHDK, CDR2 SYGVNS. V was shortened by 6 bases and J by 0 bases, with 16 bases between the two germline ends. CDR3 coding DNA: TGTGCCAGCAGCCCCCGAACATCAATTAGCACAGATACGCAGTATTTT. This gives the protein CASSPRTSISTDTQYF.

V is TRBV25-1 and J is TRBJ1-2; tentatively, D is TRBD1 (5 bases). V was cut by 4 bases and J by 9 bases, with 18 bases left in between. Germline CDR1 reads MGHDK; CDR2 reads SYGVNS. This CDR3 is built from 14 residues. In nucleotides, the CDR3 is TGTGCCAGCAGTGGCGGTGCAGACAGTGGTCGCTACACCTTC. Translation: CASSGGADSGRYTF.

This clone has only a few counts. V and J are TRBV27 and TRBJ1-2, with 7 nucleotides matching TRBD1. CDR3 length: 13 amino acids. V was pared by 4 bases and J by 8 bases, with 7 bases of the junction left unmatched. From germline, CDR1 is MNHEY and CDR2 SMNVEV (reference sequence). CDR3 coding DNA: TGTGCCAGCAGTTGGGACAGCCTCGGGGGCTACACCTTC. Translating it yields CASSWDSLGGYTF.